The clone carrying this T cell receptor beta chain was picked up many times. The antigen is undetermined. The data derive from a study of Graves' ophthalmopathy and Graves' hyperthyroidism. Whole-study findings and limits: Clonotypes were expanded in thyroid at above 0.001 frequency, and most also appeared in blood.

Investigators amplified TCR beta CDR3 regions from RNA transcripts. Second-round multiplex PCR came after a first-round RT-PCR that employed HTBI primers. TCRdb re-analysed the multiplex PCR reads in MiXCR, keeping a single row per CDR3 protein. Counted here are roughly 350,000 distinct CDR3 sequences, 15% to 20% occurring once; the ten biggest clones make up roughly 2.4%. Germline V gives CDR1 SGHRS, CDR2 YFSETQ. Trimming shortened V by 4 bases and J by 3 bases, and 13 bases separated the two germline ends. The CDR3 spans 14 residues. The chain links TRBV5-1 to TRBJ1-1, with D possibly matching TRBD1 (6 bases). What was sequenced was peripheral blood. This TCR was sampled from an adult woman with stable Graves' hyperthyroidism. DNA of the CDR3: TGCGCCAGCAGCATACAGGGAGAGGACACTGAAGCTTTCTTT. Translated, it gives CASSIQGEDTEAFF.